Presented here are 30 T cell receptor beta chains from one specimen sequenced in a study of T-cell reconstitution after alpha-beta-depleted transplantation in children. Molecular barcoding with unique molecular identifiers was used for the TCRbeta library. TCRdb re-called the PCR reads with MiXCR, one entry per CDR3 protein. This table holds about 830,000 distinct CDR3 sequences, around 15% found once. The sample was PBMCs, mostly from graft donor cells, taken 360 days after TCRalphabeta/CD19-depleted stem cell transplant. The origin of the receptors is a male patient under 18 who had a stem cell transplant for acute lymphoblastic leukemia, so the T cells may come from the graft donor.

The chain recombines TRBV6-5 with TRBJ2-2, with D hard to call. Trimming removed 9 bases at V and 0 bases at J, with 5 bases between. CDR3 length equals 12 residues. Looked up from germline, CDR1 is MNHEY and CDR2 is SVGAGI. Here the CDR3 DNA reads TGTGCCAGGTCCCCGAACACCGGGGAGCTGTTTTTT. Its protein is CARSPNTGELFF.

The rearrangement joins TRBV7-9 to TRBJ1-2; 7 nucleotides agree with TRBD1. The CDR3 has 16 residues. V shed 0 bases and J 10 bases; nucleotides not matched to a gene: 14. Germline CDR1 and CDR2: SEHNR and FQNEAQ (reference sequence). The CDR3 sequence is CASSLAGAGGSTIYTF. The CDR3 nucleotides read TGTGCCAGCAGCTTAGCTGGCGCAGGGGGTTCAACAATCTACACCTTC.

There are a few counts of this clonotype. The chain employs TRBV4-1 and TRBJ2-5; D call uncertain. The CDR3 totals 13 residues. V gave up 1 base and J gave up 5 bases, with 8 bases separating them. CDR1 MGHRA and CDR2 YSYEKL come from the germline V gene. The CDR3 protein is CASSQVFAETQYF. The DNA for the CDR3 is TGCGCCAGCAGCCAAGTATTTGCGGAGACCCAGTACTTC.

V gene TRBV24-1 combines with J gene TRBJ2-3, with D perhaps TRBD1 or TRBD2 (6 bases each). With 3 bases removed from V and 4 bases from J, the gap between germline ends came to 10 bases. The germline V gene encodes CDR1 KGHDR and CDR2 SFDVKD. The CDR3 loop spans 14 amino acids. The CDR3 DNA is TGTGCCACCAGTGATCCGGGGGCGGCAGATACGCAGTATTTT. Translation gives CATSDPGAADTQYF.

The chain recombines TRBV5-1 with TRBJ2-7, with unresolved D. CDR3 length equals 14 residues. Trimming cost V 5 bases and J 0 bases, with 12 bases left between them. CDR1 SGHRS and CDR2 YFSETQ come from the germline V gene. CDR3 residues: CASSWTVGSYEQYF. The CDR3 DNA is TGCGCCAGCAGTTGGACGGTCGGCTCCTACGAGCAGTACTTC.

This clonotype was counted between two and nine times. The rearrangement links TRBV7-3 to TRBJ2-1, with TRBD1 matching 7 bases. The CDR3 length is 15 residues. Germline-derived CDR1 and CDR2 are SGHTA and FQGTGA. Trimming removed 4 bases from V and 2 bases from J; junction bases left unmatched: 5. The CDR3 sequence: CASSSDGTAYNEQFF. The CDR3 bases are TGTGCCAGCAGCTCCGACGGGACAGCCTACAATGAGCAGTTCTTC.

The rearrangement links TRBV27 to TRBJ1-2; D gene uncertain. The germline V and J ends were trimmed by 3 bases and 4 bases, with 18 bases remaining between them. Germline CDR1 and CDR2: MNHEY and SMNVEV (reference sequence). The CDR3 length is 16 residues. CDR3 nucleotide sequence: TGTGCCAGCAGTTTCCGGAGGCCTCTTGGTGGCTATGGCTACACCTTC. It encodes CASSFRRPLGGYGYTF.

In this sample, this clonotype turned up once. This chain uses TRBV29-1 with TRBJ1-1; TRBD1 is a possible D gene (5 bases). Germline CDR1 SQVTM, CDR2 ANQGSEA. CDR3 size: 12 residues. Trimming removed 4 bases from V and 4 bases from J, with 10 bases in between. The CDR3 region has the DNA TGCAGCGTTGCGGTGGGGCCCACTGAAGCTTTCTTT. Translating it yields CSVAVGPTEAFF.

The chain carries TRBV7-6 and TRBJ1-2, with D unresolved. CDR3 length: 13 residues. V was pared by 5 bases and J by 1 base, with 8 bases between. Germline CDR1 is SGHVS and CDR2 is FNYEAQ. Written as DNA, the CDR3 is TGTGCCAGCAGCCCTACTCATAACTATGGCTACACCTTC. Its translation: CASSPTHNYGYTF.

This clonotype was seen more than once but under ten times. The rearrangement links TRBV15 to TRBJ2-3; 7 bases agree with TRBD1. This CDR3 is 13 amino acids long. The V gene end was trimmed by 2 bases and the J gene end by 11 bases; junction bases not matched to a gene: 7. Germline V CDR1 and CDR2: LNHNV, YYDKDF (reference sequence). The CDR3 DNA reads as TGTGCCACCAGCAGAATCGGACAGGCCAAGCAGTATTTT. Its translation: CATSRIGQAKQYF.

The chain has TRBV10-3 and TRBJ2-1; D is unresolved. V dropped 0 bases and J dropped 5 bases, with 17 bases sitting between them. The CDR3 extends over 17 amino acids. Per germline, CDR1 ENHRY and CDR2 SYGVKD. This CDR3 reads CAISESESQRYNNEQFF. As DNA, the CDR3 is TGTGCCATCAGTGAGTCCGAGAGTCAGAGATATAACAATGAGCAGTTCTTC.

This clonotype was counted only a few times. CDR3 loop: CASSPGPQGSSYEQYF. The CDR3 DNA reads TGTGCCAGCAGCCCAGGACCACAGGGGAGCTCCTACGAGCAGTACTTC. The chain couples TRBV3-1 to TRBJ2-7; the match to TRBD1 covers 7 bases. V lost 4 bases and J lost 0; bases outside the gene matches: 9. The germline V gene has CDR1 LGHDT and CDR2 YNNKEL (reference sequence). This CDR3 comprises 16 residues.

The chain joins TRBV27 to TRBJ2-7; 13 bases are shared with TRBD2. With V trimmed by 6 bases and J by 4 bases, 6 bases remained unmatched. Germline-derived CDR1 and CDR2 are MNHEY and SMNVEV (reference sequence). CDR3 length equals 15 residues. CDR3 sequence: CASRRTSGSWYEQYF. The CDR3, as DNA: TGTGCCAGCAGGAGGACTAGCGGGAGCTGGTACGAGCAGTACTTC.

The rearrangement links TRBV27 to TRBJ2-7; weak D call: TRBD1 (5 bases). The CDR3 has 14 amino acids. The germline V gene has CDR1 MNHEY and CDR2 SMNVEV (reference sequence). The V and J ends lost 2 bases and 0 bases respectively, with 8 bases between them. CDR3: CASSLSQGSYEQYF. CDR3 bases: TGTGCCAGCAGTTTAAGCCAGGGCTCCTACGAGCAGTACTTC.

This clonotype was observed a single time. The CDR3 coding sequence is TGCGCCAGCAGCTTGGAGATCGGTAACACTGAAGCTTTCTTT. Translation: CASSLEIGNTEAFF. The J gene is TRBJ1-1, the V gene TRBV5-1; the D is unclear. This CDR3 has 14 amino acids. V lost 0 bases, J lost 2 bases, and 8 bases lay in between. Germline V gene lookup returns CDR1 SGHRS and CDR2 YFSETQ. The whole variable domain, filled in from reference TRBV5-1 and TRBJ1-1, reads KAGVTQTPRYLIKTRGQQVTLSCSPISGHRSVSWYQQTPGQGLQFLFEYFSETQRNKGNFPGRFSGRQFSNSRSEMNVSTLELGDSALYLCASSLEIGNTEAFFGQGTRLTVV.

In its sample, this clonotype was seen many times. CDR3 protein: CASSQPAGLADTQYF. Written as DNA, the CDR3 is TGCGCCAGCAGCCAGCCAGCGGGACTAGCAGATACGCAGTATTTT. This chain uses TRBV10-2 with TRBJ2-3; 8 nucleotides align to TRBD2. Germline CDR1 is WSHSY and CDR2 is SAAADI. With V trimmed by 6 bases and J by 4 bases, 9 bases remained unmatched. This CDR3 contains 15 residues.

Many counts were recorded for this clonotype. The genes are TRBV7-3 and TRBJ1-1; maybe TRBD1 (6 bases). The CDR3 has 15 amino acids. Trimming took off 1 base at V and 0 bases at J, with 9 bases between the two ends. Germline V CDR1 and CDR2: SGHTA, FQGTGA. The CDR3 sequence is CASSLMGTLNTEAFF. The CDR3 DNA follows: TGTGCCAGCAGCTTAATGGGGACACTGAACACTGAAGCTTTCTTT.

The chain links TRBV7-9 to TRBJ1-1; unclear D gene. Per the germline V gene, CDR1 is SEHNR and CDR2 is FQNEAQ (reference sequence). V dropped 8 bases and J dropped 3 bases, with 19 bases sitting between them. The CDR3 totals 15 residues. The CDR3 nucleotides read TGTGCCAGCGTCTTTCCGTGGGTCACCGACACTGAAGCTTTCTTT. It specifies CASVFPWVTDTEAFF.

The chain recombines TRBV20-1 with TRBJ2-7; 9 bases fit TRBD1. The CDR3 contains 14 residues. V lost 6 bases and J lost 6; bases outside the gene matches: 12. The germline gives CDR1 DFQATT, CDR2 SNEGSKA (reference sequence). CDR3 region: CSAFSGTGTVEQYF. The CDR3 DNA is TGCAGTGCATTCTCCGGGACAGGGACAGTCGAGCAGTACTTC.

The V and J genes are TRBV12-3 or TRBV12-4 and TRBJ2-1, with D perhaps matching TRBD2 (5 bases). Deletions cut 6 bases from V and 6 bases from J, with 12 bases between. This CDR3 has 13 amino acids. The CDR3 DNA reads as TGTGCCAGCAGCGAGTTTAGCGTCAATGAGCAGTTCTTC. Residues: CASSEFSVNEQFF.

This clonotype was seen many times. V and J are TRBV3-1 and TRBJ2-1, with 11 bases identical to TRBD2. The CDR3 is 17 amino acids. Trimming took 1 base from V and 10 from J; bases not matched to a gene: 12. Germline CDR1 and CDR2: LGHDT and YNNKEL (reference sequence). The CDR3 nucleotides read TGTGCCAGCAGCCAAGTCCCAATAGCGGGAGGGCCTGGGGAGCAGTTCTTC. This encodes CASSQVPIAGGPGEQFF.

The chain recombines TRBV10-3 with TRBJ2-7; D is ambiguous. This CDR3 region has 16 residues. Germline V CDR1 and CDR2: ENHRY, SYGVKD. Trimming removed 3 bases at V and 1 base at J, with 16 bases between. CDR3 sequence: CAISELSGSRSYEQYF. The CDR3 nucleotides are TGTGCCATCAGTGAATTATCCGGCAGTCGGTCCTACGAGCAGTACTTC.

This clonotype showed up many times. The V gene is TRBV7-8, the J gene TRBJ2-6; 11 bases match TRBD2. Trimming removed 4 bases from V and 0 bases from J; junction bases left unmatched: 8. The CDR3 spans 19 residues. In germline, CDR1 is SGHVS, CDR2 FQNEAQ. The DNA of the CDR3 is TGTGCCAGCAGCTCCTCACAACTAGCGGGGGACTCTGGGGCCAACGTCCTGACTTTC. It is translated as CASSSSQLAGDSGANVLTF.

CDR3 sequence reads: CSVANFDGNTEAFF. The CDR3 DNA is TGCAGCGTTGCCAACTTCGATGGGAACACTGAAGCTTTCTTT. This chain uses TRBV29-1 with TRBJ1-1; D is ambiguous. The CDR3 contains 14 residues. Between the trimmed V and J ends, which lost 4 bases and 1 base, there was a span of 13 bases. The V gene's germline CDR1 is SQVTM and CDR2 ANQGSEA.

This rearrangement joins TRBV7-9 to TRBJ2-1; 7 nucleotides line up with TRBD2. Germline V lookup: CDR1 SEHNR, CDR2 FQNEAQ (reference sequence). The CDR3 length is 16 residues. Trimming took 1 base from V and 10 from J; bases not matched to a gene: 13. The CDR3 nucleotides are TGTGCCAGCAGCTTAGAAGCTAGCGGAGCCTTCTGGGAGCAGTTCTTC. This encodes CASSLEASGAFWEQFF. Variable domain in full (rest from reference TRBV7-9 and TRBJ2-1): DTGVSQNPRHKITKRGQNVTFRCDPISEHNRLYWYRQTLGQGPEFLTYFQNEAQLEKSRLLSDRFSAERPKGSFSTLEIQRTEQGDSAMYLCASSLEASGAFWEQFFGPGTRLTVL.

V and J are TRBV4-1 and TRBJ2-2, with D possibly matching TRBD1 (5 bases). This CDR3 contains 13 residues. Germline CDR1 is MGHRA and CDR2 is YSYEKL. Trimming removed 3 bases at V and 7 bases at J, with 9 bases between. CDR3 amino acids: CASSHFRDGELFF. The CDR3 DNA sequence: TGCGCCAGCAGCCATTTCAGGGACGGGGAGCTGTTTTTT.

This rearrangement joins TRBV7-9 to TRBJ2-7, with unresolved D. V lost 5 bases and J 3 bases, leaving 23 bases between the germline ends. The CDR3 has 17 residues. The germline V gene has CDR1 SEHNR and CDR2 FQNEAQ (reference sequence). The CDR3 DNA reads TGTGCCAGCAGCCCCGAGGTCGGGTCATCTCACCTCTACGAGCAGTACTTC. This gives the protein CASSPEVGSSHLYEQYF.

This clonotype was observed many times. The chain recombines TRBV4-1 with TRBJ2-1, with D hard to call. The germline V and J ends were trimmed by 1 base and 5 bases, with 21 bases remaining between them. The CDR3 sequence is 18 residues long. Germline CDR1 reads MGHRA; CDR2 reads YSYEKL. CDR3 in amino acids: CASSQVKVESSRDNEQFF. The CDR3 region has the DNA TGCGCCAGCAGCCAAGTTAAGGTAGAGTCTTCTAGGGACAATGAGCAGTTCTTC.

V usage is TRBV29-1 and J usage is TRBJ2-3; maybe TRBD1 (6 bases). The CDR3 runs to 13 residues. From germline, CDR1 is SQVTM and CDR2 ANQGSEA. Trimming shortened V by 4 bases and J by 2 bases, and 10 bases separated the two germline ends. CDR3 in DNA: TGCAGCGTTGCTGGACAGCCCACAGATACGCAGTATTTT. This gives the protein CSVAGQPTDTQYF.

The rearrangement uses TRBV6-2 or TRBV6-3 and TRBJ2-7; 7 bases fit TRBD1. From germline, CDR1 is MNHEY and CDR2 SVGEGT. After removal of 0 bases from V and 2 bases from J, the junction contained 7 bases not matched to a gene. The CDR3 length is 16 residues. CDR3 bases: TGTGCCAGCAGTTACTCATCCAGGGGGTTAGCCTACGAGCAGTACTTC. Its translation is CASSYSSRGLAYEQYF.